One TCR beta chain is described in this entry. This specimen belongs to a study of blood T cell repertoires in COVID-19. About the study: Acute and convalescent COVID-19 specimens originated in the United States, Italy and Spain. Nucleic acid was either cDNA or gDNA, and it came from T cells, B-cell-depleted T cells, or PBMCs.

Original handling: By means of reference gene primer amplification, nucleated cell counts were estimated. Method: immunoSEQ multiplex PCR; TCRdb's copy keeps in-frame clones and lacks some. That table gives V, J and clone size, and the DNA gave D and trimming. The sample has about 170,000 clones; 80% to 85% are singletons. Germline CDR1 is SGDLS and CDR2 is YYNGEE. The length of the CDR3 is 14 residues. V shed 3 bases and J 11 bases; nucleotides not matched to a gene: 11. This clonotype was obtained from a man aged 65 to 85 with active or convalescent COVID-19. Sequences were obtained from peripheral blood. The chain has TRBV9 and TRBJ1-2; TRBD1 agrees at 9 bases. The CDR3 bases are TGTGCCAGCAGCGCACCCGGGACAGGGATTCGGTACACCTTC. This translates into CASSAPGTGIRYTF.